Listed below are T cell receptor beta chains from one sample, sequenced in a study of cytomegalovirus exposure and HLA in healthy donors. Sequenced by immunoSEQ multiplex PCR; TCRdb stores in-frame clones only, minus some. Of more than 85,000 clones in the sample, about 79% were seen once. The sequenced material came from PBMCs. The source is a female donor in good health and CMV-seropositive. Each CDR3 is given with its conserved first and last residue. The order of the fields is D gene, clone size, V gene, CDR3 protein. A D gene is named only where the DNA matches it firmly. Clone size, where shown, is once, few, many, or a class for clones that have expanded.

>.|.|TRBV6-5
CASSRHRQDTGELFF
>TRBD1|.|TRBV5-6
CASSSAGGTGELFF
>TRBD1|.|TRBV29-1
CSVVKGAGSGNTIYF
>TRBD2|.|TRBV7-6
CASSLARGAGYNEQFF
>.|few|TRBV7-2
CASSLVLFEQYF
>.|.|TRBV6-1
CASSGTPYEQYF
>TRBD2|.|TRBV10-1
CASSRQFTSGSNEQFF
>TRBD2|.|TRBV2
CASELAGGGEGRKTQYF
>TRBD1|few|TRBV25-1
CASSALGTAYNEQFF
>TRBD1|.|TRBV19
CASSIGRDRVHEQYF
>TRBD1|few|TRBV29-1
CSGRTGGIQYF
>TRBD1|.|TRBV10-3
CAIGERTGNSPLHF
>.|few|TRBV10-3
CAISESNWTGRNNSPLHF
>.|.|TRBV6-6
CATSNGGTEAFF
>.|.|TRBV5-1
CASSLVGADTEAFF
>.|few|TRBV7-9
CASSAGNYGYTF
>.|.|TRBV11-2
CASSLGRSSYNEQFF
>.|.|TRBV11-3
CASSFRASYNEQFF
>.|.|TRBV4-2
CASSGRDSVEQYF
>TRBD1|.|TRBV4-1
CASSRPDRDRMNTEAFF
>.|once|TRBV6-4
CASSVLHGRGDQPQHF
>TRBD1|once|TRBV25-1
CASSAGTGAYNEQFF
>TRBD2|.|TRBV18
CASSGSGGFYEQYF
>TRBD1|few|TRBV7-9
CASSWGDRGGREKLFF
>TRBD1|once|TRBV27
CASSPPFGQDLFFSGNTIYF
>TRBD1|.|TRBV7-9
CASSLGDRGTYEQYF
>TRBD1|once|TRBV7-6
CASSKSRGNEKLFF
>TRBD1|few|TRBV4-3
CASSQDGTGGSETQYF
>TRBD2|.|TRBV4-3
CASSQDLAGGVNSYEQYF
>.|.|TRBV30
CAWRDLYSEQYF
>.|.|TRBV21-1
CASSKGGLAENEQYF
>.|.|TRBV6-4
CASSDFSGSGELFF
>TRBD2|.|TRBV5-1
CASMPSGVGETQYF
>TRBD1|few|TRBV5-8
CASSLFQGAQAGELFF
>.|.|TRBV29-1
CSARGHTNNEQFF
>TRBD1|few|TRBV30
CAWSEDRVDTGELFF
>TRBD1|once|TRBV4-1
CASSQAARGGGEQFF
>TRBD1|.|TRBV9
CASSVGQGNEQFF
>.|once|TRBV4-1
CASSQVGTSNYGYTF
>.|.|TRBV19
CASSSRGVNTGELFF
>.|.|TRBV6-5
CASSNSGYGYTF
>.|few|TRBV5-1
CASSFSVSPRYYEQYF
>.|.|TRBV10-2
CASRTAGASTDTQYF
>TRBD2|.|TRBV10-3
CAISESKSSGDYEQYF
>.|.|TRBV21-1
CASPQGGSEQFF
>.|.|TRBV11-2
CASSLGQGPYEQYF
>.|.|TRBV10-2
CASSGSGHPLGEQFF
>.|.|TRBV2
CASSPVVGTNTEAFF
>.|.|TRBV6-6
CASSYRGLSTDTQYF